Only one count was recorded for the clone carrying this TCR beta chain. The V gene lost 4 bases and the J gene lost 1 base, with 8 bases spanning the gap. The V gene's germline CDR1 is SGHRS and CDR2 YFSETQ. This CDR3 has 13 residues. This entry is derived from a study of blood T cell repertoires in COVID-19. In the study overall: COVID-19 samples, acute and convalescent, were from the United States, Italy and Spain. The cDNA or gDNA used as material had been derived from T cells, B-cell-depleted T cells, or PBMCs.

Study processing details: Researchers report that nucleated cell counts were estimated from reference gene primer amplification. Profiled with immunoSEQ multiplex PCR; TCRdb holds only in-frame clones, not every one. V and J calls and clone size are given by that table; D and trimming were obtained from the DNA. The data contain more than 150,000 clones, about 88% of them singletons. The gene calls are TRBV5-1 and TRBJ1-2; no definite D call. The sample was peripheral blood. The receptor comes from a man between 60 and 70 years old with COVID-19, enrolled during active disease. This CDR3 is CASSPSDNYGYTF. The CDR3, as DNA: TGCGCCAGCAGCCCTAGCGATAACTATGGCTACACCTTC.